Described below is a single T cell receptor (beta chain) sequence and its context. These data are taken from a study of blood T cell repertoires in COVID-19. About the study: The analysed material was cDNA or gDNA that came from T cells, B-cell-depleted T cells, or PBMCs.

The CDR3 covers 12 residues. The V gene's germline CDR1 is SNHLY and CDR2 FYNNEI. Unmatched junction bases numbered 7, after V lost 10 bases and J lost 4 bases. Individuals aged roughly 18 to 100 years were recruited from approximately 24 US areas. Here immunoSEQ multiplex PCR was the method, and the copy in TCRdb shows in-frame clones only, minus some. The table includes about 400,000 clones, 89% detected once. The sample was PBMCs or T cells enriched from blood (not recorded which). This receptor was identified in a young woman who had recovered from COVID-19. This rearrangement joins TRBV2 to TRBJ2-7; 7 bases map to TRBD1. The CDR3 is CAIEDRLYEQYF. DNA for the CDR3: TGTGCCATAGAGGACAGGTTATACGAGCAGTACTTC. The full variable domain, with the rest looked up from reference TRBV2 and TRBJ2-7, is EPEVTQTPSHQVTQMGQEVILRCVPISNHLYFYWYRQILGQKVEFLVSFYNNEISEKSEIFDDQFSVERPDGSNFTLKIRSTKLEDSAMYFCAIEDRLYEQYFGPGTRLTVT.